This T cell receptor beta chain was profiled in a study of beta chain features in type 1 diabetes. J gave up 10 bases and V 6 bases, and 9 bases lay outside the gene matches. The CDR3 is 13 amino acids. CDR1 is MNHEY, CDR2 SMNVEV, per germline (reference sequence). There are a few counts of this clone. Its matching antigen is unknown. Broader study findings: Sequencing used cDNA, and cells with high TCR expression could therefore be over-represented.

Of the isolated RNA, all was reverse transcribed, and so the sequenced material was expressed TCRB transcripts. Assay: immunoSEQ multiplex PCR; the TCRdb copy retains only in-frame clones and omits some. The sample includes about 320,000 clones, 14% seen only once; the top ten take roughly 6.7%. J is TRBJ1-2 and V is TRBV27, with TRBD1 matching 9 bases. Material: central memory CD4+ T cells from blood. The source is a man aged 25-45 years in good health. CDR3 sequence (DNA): TGTGCCAGCAGCTCAGTGCGGACAGGGGACTACACCTTC. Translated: CASSSVRTGDYTF.